The clone carrying this T cell receptor (beta chain) has only one observation. The record originates from a study of blood T cell repertoires in COVID-19. The V and J ends lost 4 bases and 1 base, in that order; junction bases with no gene match: 4. Looked up from germline, CDR1 is SGHDN and CDR2 is FVKESK. The CDR3 loop spans 15 amino acids. Data came from immunoSEQ multiplex PCR; TCRdb stores just in-frame clones and leaves some out. The sample consists of about 370,000 clones, approximately 92% of them appearing once. This rearrangement joins TRBV14 to TRBJ2-5; 9 positions agree with TRBD2. Sequenced sample: PBMCs or T cells enriched from blood (not recorded which). The TCR comes from a young man who had recovered from COVID-19. The CDR3 sequence is CASSLRTSVQETQYF. DNA of the CDR3: TGTGCCAGCAGCCTCCGGACTAGCGTCCAAGAGACCCAGTACTTC.